This entry is about one T cell receptor beta chain. No cognate antigen has been identified for it. No qualities accompany the bases; no much larger clone lies one base away. The junction shows trimming of 6 bases on V and 4 bases on J, and the gene matches do not reach 9 bases of it. From its cysteine to its phenylalanine, the CDR3 spans 14 amino acids. Just CDR3 DNA is preserved here, 42 bases in frame from base 1. CDR1 and CDR2, looked up from the germline V gene (reference sequence), are DFQATT and SNEGSKA. RNA was extracted using the RNeasy kit, and about 0.5 to 1 microgram was reverse transcribed with random hexamers. TCR beta CDR3 regions were amplified with the immunoSEQ multiplex PCR assay covering 54 Vbeta and 13 Jbeta segments. To correct PCR amplification bias, a synthetic template baseline was used for both primer optimization and computational correction. From the authors' description of their analysis: Only productive sequences were kept, with reads annotated to V, D and J genes according to IMGT and analyzed in immunoSEQ Analyzer. Clonality was computed as one minus Shannon entropy normalized by log2 of the number of productive unique sequences. For each patient and control, public and private clones were evaluated within the 100 most prevalent clones. A clone was defined as Susac-specific if it was absent from the healthy and MS cohorts, from some 980 published viral clones and from other ImmuneACCESS disease sequences. TCRdb redid the processing of the public reads, applying fastp at Q25 and MiXCR, and retained in-frame beta chains. Here each entry gathers all rows of one CDR3 protein and keeps the most common genes and DNA. The authors' filters were not applied to this entry. Counted in this sample were 100,000 to 150,000 distinct CDR3 sequences; over 75% of them appeared once. 0.45% to 0.65% of the sample comes from the top ten.

Peripheral blood CD8+ and CD4+ T cells from healthy donors, Susac syndrome patients and multiple sclerosis patients were profiled using high-throughput TCR beta sequencing. The multiple sclerosis controls were treatment-naive patients whose relapsing-remitting disease, either stable or active, fulfilled the revised McDonald criteria. Bulk CD8+ and CD4+ T cells were purified by magnetic negative isolation, whereas CD8+ TEMRA cells were enriched by FACS. Blood was collected in EDTA tubes and processed within 24 hours, with PBMCs isolated through density gradient centrifugation. PBMCs destined for TCR sequencing were cryopreserved in liquid nitrogen and later thawed in a 37 °C water bath. Purity of sorted or isolated CD4+, CD8+ and CD8+ TEMRA cells was at least 90%. This sample was included in a study of CD8 T cells in Susac syndrome (dated by TCRdb to between 2018 and 2021). About the investigation overall: Repertoire sequencing was used to test whether CD8+ T cell activation and differentiation in Susac syndrome was antigen driven. The clonality of the CD8+ T cell repertoire was compared across more than 9 healthy donors, around 14 Susac syndrome patients and about 16 multiple sclerosis patients. Overall study results and their limits: The number of individuals in the TCR sequencing and HLA analysis was acknowledged as relatively small.

The source material was CD8+ T cells from PBMCs. Here the chain combines TRBV20-1 and TRBJ1-3, and TRBD1 matches 7 of the central bases. The source is a human donor with multiple sclerosis. The nucleotides are TGCAGTGCCCCCGTGAGGGGGCGAGGAAACACCATATATTTT. Protein translation: CSAPVRGRGNTIYF.